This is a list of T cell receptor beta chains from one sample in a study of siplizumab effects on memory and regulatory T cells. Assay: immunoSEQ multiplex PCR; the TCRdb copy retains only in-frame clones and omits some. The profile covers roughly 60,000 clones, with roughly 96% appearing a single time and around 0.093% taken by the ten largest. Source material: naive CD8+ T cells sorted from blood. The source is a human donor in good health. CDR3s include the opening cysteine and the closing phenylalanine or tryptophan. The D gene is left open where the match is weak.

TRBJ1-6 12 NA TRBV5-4 CASSLANSPLHF
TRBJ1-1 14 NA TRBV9 CASTPQGPRTEAFF
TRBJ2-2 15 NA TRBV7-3 CASSPVEGHTGELFF
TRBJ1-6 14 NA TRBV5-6 CASRLWGGDSPLHF
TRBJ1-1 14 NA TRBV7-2 CASSQLEGYTEAFF
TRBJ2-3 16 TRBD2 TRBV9 CASSASLGGSGDTQYF
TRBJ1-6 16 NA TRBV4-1 CASSQVSGQVNSPLHF
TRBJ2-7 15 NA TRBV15 CATSIERSRSYEQYF
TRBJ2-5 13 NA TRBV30 CAWSVGGQETQYF
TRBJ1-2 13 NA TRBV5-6 CASSLTGSYGYTF
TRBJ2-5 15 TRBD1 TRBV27 CASSLFPTGPETQYF
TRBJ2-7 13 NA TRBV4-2 CASSQTISYEQYF
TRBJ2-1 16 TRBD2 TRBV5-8 CASSFPLAGVTNEQFF
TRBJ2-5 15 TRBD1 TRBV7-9 CASSLSWTGKETQYF
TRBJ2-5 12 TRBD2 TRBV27 CASSGLEETQYF
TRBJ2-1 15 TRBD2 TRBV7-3 CASSLTLAGGGEQFF
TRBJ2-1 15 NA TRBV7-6 CASSLVIGGANEQFF
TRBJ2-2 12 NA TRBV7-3 CASSPKDGELFF
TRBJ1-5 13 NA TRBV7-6 CASSFEPGQPQHF
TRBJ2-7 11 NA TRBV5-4 CAASSPYEQYF
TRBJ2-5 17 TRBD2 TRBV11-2 CASSTGLAGGYQETQYF
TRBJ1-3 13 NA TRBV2 CASRGSTGNTIYF
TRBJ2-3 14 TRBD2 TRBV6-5 CASSQSGGLDTQYF
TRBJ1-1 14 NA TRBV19 CASTPGRGYTEAFF
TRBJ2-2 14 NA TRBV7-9 CASSFRLGTGELFF
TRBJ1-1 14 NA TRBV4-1 CASSHSQGITEAFF
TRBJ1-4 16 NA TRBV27 CASSLSLGQINEKLFF
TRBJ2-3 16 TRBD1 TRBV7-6 CASSSTGGAGTDTQYF
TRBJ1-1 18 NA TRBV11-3 CASSLLRAGGLMNTEAFF
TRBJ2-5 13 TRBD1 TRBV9 CASSTDREETQYF
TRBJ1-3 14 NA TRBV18 CASSLPGTGNTIYF
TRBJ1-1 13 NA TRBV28 CASSLTENTEAFF
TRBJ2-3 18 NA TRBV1 CTSSQFAGGRSPTDTQYF
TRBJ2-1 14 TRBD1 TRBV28 CASSGDSSYNEQFF
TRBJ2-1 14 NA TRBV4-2 CASSQGPLGNEQFF
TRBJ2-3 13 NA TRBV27 CASSLVSSDTQYF
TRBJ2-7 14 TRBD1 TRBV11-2 CASSLSQGAYEQYF
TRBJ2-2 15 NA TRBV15 CATSPNQGPRGELFF
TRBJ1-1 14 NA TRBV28 CASSFAIQGYEAFF
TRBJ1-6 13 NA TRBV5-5 CASSLGTGSPLHF
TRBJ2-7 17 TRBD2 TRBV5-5 CASSWTSGGSGVYEQYF
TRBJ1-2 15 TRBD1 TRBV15 CATSRDKGQFYGYTF